Here is one TCR beta chain with its context. The data originate from a study of T cell changes during pregnancy in multiple sclerosis. Assay used: immunoSEQ multiplex PCR; TCRdb lists only in-frame clones, some missing. The data hold about 75,000 clones, with about 90% observed a single time. Trimming took off 0 bases at V and 0 bases at J, with 3 bases between the two ends. This CDR3 comprises 13 residues. The germline CDR1 and CDR2 sequences are KGHSH and LQKENI. This chain links TRBV18 with TRBJ2-7; D gene ambiguous. The material was peripheral blood, obtained in the first trimester of pregnancy. The source is a female donor in good health, enrolled as a control in a pregnancy study. CDR3 in amino acids: CASSPPASYEQYF. CDR3 in DNA: TGTGCCAGCTCACCACCGGCCTCCTACGAGCAGTACTTC.